The subject of this entry is one T cell receptor beta chain. Its target antigen remains unknown. Qualities for individual bases were not recorded, and no much larger clone is one base off. The data belong to a study of robustness of blood B and T cell sequencing (dated 2018 in TCRdb). As for the study more broadly: The goal of the study was to find out how much peripheral blood is required to reliably describe the TCRbeta and IgG repertoires of an individual. Each of the approximately 11 independently drawn blood samples had its TCRbeta and IgG repertoires measured. For technical replicates, two replicate TCRbeta cDNA libraries were prepared from one shared RNA pool that came from a single 10 ml draw.

Preparation of the library involved PCR. Sequenced on an Illumina MiSeq. cDNA was synthesized with SMARTScribe reverse transcriptase and a 5' template-switch oligo that added a universal priming site. A 12-nucleotide random unique molecular identifier (UMI) was carried by the template-switch oligo, and each cDNA molecule was tagged with this UMI. During reverse transcription, chain-specific reverse primers targeted TCRbeta transcripts. Residual template-switch adapters were removed by uracil DNA glycosylase treatment, and cDNA was purified using a Qiagen MinElute kit. For the first PCR, about 25 cycles were run with KAPA HiFi HotStart ReadyMix and step-out primers, split across four 50 ul reactions. Before any further amplification, the products of the first-round PCR were gel-purified. Illumina Nextera adapters were attached in a second PCR of around 8 cycles, and the libraries were then purified and pooled. The UMI barcode for each TCRbeta molecule was captured by a 50-nucleotide 5' read. As for the authors' bioinformatics: Reads were grouped by UMI into consensus reads using the MIGEC toolkit. PEAR was used to merge forward and reverse consensus reads, producing the final reads. Identical UMI-sequence pairs shared across libraries were treated as cross-sample contamination and removed by a custom decontamination script. MIGMAP, a wrapper around IgBLAST, was used to carry out V(D)J assignment and CDR3 extraction. TCR clonotypes were defined by identical V gene, J gene and CDR3 amino acid sequence; CDR1 and CDR2 were not sequenced. Through fastp at Q25 and MiXCR, TCRdb rebuilt clones from the public reads, retaining in-frame beta chains. Every distinct CDR3 protein forms one entry, paired with its most common genes and DNA. TCRdb's processing, not the study's, gives the V and J calls here. This sample comprises about 1,600 distinct CDR3 sequences, 56% of them detected only once. Jointly, the top ten make up 40% to 45% of the sample.

TCRbeta repertoires were measured from mRNA instead of genomic DNA, an approach that captures expressed receptors. Without cell sorting, buffy coat leukocytes were collected into Trizol, and RNA was extracted using the Direct-zol RNA MiniPrep Plus kit. EDTA blood tubes were centrifuged immediately at 4°C to separate plasma, buffy coat and red blood cells. V ends up 3 bases short and J 3 bases short, with an unmatched junction base count of 8. Including cysteine and phenylalanine, the CDR3 has 16 amino acids. Here the CDR3 DNA is all that survives: 48 bases in frame from base 1. From a lookup of the germline V gene, CDR1 and CDR2 are SGHVS and FQNEAQ. Study-level results and caveats: The 1,000 most abundant TCRbeta clonotypes from the pooled draws were found in every single 10 ml sample. Between the technical replicate libraries, under 95% of the top 10,000 TCRbeta clonotypes in one library were also present in the other library. Because EDTA tubes had to be fractionated immediately, the use of EDTA tubes in multi-site collections was limited. Combining 3 or 4 tubes (roughly 29-45 ml blood) brought coverage of the top 10,000 TCRbeta clonotypes close to saturation. The TCRbeta rarefaction curves did not fully level off, which suggests under-sequencing or many low-abundance clonotypes. No improvement in the overlap of rare TCRbeta clonotypes was observed when tubes were pooled, implying that much larger blood volumes would be needed for rare TCRbeta clonotypes to be captured. One pair of TCRbeta libraries showed evidence of cross-contamination, likely from batch processing; the shared UMI-sequence pairs were removed.

The sequence links TRBV7-8 to TRBJ1-2; TRBD1 fits 9 bases in the junction. The sequence derives from a human donor in good health. The sequenced sample was peripheral blood. Here the CDR3 is given as CASSFDRGQGYYGYTF. The sequenced DNA is TGTGCCAGCAGCTTCGACCGGGGACAGGGATACTATGGCTACACCTTC.